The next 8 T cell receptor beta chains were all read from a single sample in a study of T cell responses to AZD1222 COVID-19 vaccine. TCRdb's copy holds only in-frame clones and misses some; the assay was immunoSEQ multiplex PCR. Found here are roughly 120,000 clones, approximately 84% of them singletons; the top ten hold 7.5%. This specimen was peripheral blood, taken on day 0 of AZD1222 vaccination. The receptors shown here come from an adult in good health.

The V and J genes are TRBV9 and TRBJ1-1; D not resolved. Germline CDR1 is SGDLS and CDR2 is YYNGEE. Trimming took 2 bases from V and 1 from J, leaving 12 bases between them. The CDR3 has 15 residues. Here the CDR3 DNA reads TGTGCCAGCAGCGTGGATGGGATTCGGAACACTGAAGCTTTCTTT. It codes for CASSVDGIRNTEAFF.

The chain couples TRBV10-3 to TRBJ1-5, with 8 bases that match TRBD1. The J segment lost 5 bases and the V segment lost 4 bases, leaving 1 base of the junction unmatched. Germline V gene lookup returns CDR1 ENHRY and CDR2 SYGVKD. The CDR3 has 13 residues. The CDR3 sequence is CAISVTGDQPQHF. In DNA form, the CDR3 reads TGTGCCATCAGTGTGACAGGGGATCAGCCCCAGCATTTT.

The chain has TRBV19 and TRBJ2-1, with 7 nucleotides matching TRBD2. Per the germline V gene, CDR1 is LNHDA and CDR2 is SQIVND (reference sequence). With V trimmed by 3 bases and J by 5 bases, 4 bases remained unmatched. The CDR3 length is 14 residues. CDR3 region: CASSISGVNNEQFF. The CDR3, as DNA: TGTGCCAGTAGTATCAGCGGGGTAAACAATGAGCAGTTCTTC.

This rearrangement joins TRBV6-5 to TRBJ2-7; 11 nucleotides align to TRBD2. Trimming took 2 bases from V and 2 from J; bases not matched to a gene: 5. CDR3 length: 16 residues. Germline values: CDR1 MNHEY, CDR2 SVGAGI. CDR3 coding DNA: TGTGCCAGCAGTTACGGGGGACTAGCGGCAACCTACGAGCAGTACTTC. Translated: CASSYGGLAATYEQYF.

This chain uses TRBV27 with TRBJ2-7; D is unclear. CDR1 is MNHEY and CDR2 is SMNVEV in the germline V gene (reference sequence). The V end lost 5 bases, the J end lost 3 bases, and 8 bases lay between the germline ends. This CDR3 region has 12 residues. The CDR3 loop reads CASSADHYEQYF. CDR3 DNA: TGTGCCAGCAGTGCCGATCACTACGAGCAGTACTTC.

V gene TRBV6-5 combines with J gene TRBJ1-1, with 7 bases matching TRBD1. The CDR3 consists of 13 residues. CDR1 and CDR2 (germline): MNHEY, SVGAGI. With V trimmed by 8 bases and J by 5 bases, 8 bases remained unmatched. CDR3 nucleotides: TGTGCCAGCCTTAGGGGGCAGGGGACTGAAGCTTTCTTT. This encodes CASLRGQGTEAFF.

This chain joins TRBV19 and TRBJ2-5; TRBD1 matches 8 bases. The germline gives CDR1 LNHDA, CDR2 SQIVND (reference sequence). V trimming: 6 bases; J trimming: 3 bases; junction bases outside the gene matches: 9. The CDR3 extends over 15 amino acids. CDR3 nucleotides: TGTGCCAGTAGCGAACTGACAGGGGTGGAAGAGACCCAGTACTTC. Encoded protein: CASSELTGVEETQYF.

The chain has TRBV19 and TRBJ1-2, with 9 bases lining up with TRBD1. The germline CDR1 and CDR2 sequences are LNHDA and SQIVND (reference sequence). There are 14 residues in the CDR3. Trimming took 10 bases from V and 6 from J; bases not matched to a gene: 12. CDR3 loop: CAISTPWTGDGYTF. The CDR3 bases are TGTGCCATCTCTACCCCTTGGACAGGGGATGGCTACACCTTC. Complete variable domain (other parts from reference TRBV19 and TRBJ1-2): DGGITQSPKYLFRKEGQNVTLSCEQNLNHDAMYWYRQDPGQGLRLIYYSQIVNDFQKGDIAEGYSVSREKKESFPLTVTSAQKNPTAFYLCAISTPWTGDGYTFGSGTRLTVV.